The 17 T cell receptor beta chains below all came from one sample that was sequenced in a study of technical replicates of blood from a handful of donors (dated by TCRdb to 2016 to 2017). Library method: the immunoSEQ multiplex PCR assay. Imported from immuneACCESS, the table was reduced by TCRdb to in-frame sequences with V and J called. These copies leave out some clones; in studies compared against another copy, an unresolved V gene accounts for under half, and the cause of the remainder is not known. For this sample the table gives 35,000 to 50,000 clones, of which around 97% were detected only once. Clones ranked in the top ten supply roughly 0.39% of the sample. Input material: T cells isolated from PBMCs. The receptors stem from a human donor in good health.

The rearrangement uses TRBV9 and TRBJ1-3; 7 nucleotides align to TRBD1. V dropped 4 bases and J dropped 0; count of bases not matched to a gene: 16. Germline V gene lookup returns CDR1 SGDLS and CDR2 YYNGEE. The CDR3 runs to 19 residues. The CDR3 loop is CASSPRQGWPTYSGNTIYF. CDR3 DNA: TGTGCCAGCAGCCCAAGACAGGGCTGGCCAACTTACTCTGGAAACACCATATATTTT.

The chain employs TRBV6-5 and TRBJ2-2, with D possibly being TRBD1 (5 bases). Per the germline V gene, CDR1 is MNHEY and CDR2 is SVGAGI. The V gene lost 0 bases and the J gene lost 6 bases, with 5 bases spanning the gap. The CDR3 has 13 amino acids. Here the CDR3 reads CASSYSRAGELFF. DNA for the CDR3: TGTGCCAGCAGTTACTCCAGGGCCGGGGAGCTGTTTTTT.

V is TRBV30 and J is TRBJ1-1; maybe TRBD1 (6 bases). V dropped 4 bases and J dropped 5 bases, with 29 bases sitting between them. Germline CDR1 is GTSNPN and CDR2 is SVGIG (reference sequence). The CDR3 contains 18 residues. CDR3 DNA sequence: TGTGCCTGGACTTGGAAAAATAGACAGGTCGAGGGGAAGACTGAAGCTTTCTTT. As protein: CAWTWKNRQVEGKTEAFF.

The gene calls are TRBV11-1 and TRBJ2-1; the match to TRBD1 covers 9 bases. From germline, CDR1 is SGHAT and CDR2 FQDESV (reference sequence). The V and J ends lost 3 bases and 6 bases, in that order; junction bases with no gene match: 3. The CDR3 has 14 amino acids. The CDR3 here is CASSLGQGFNEQFF. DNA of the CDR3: TGTGCCAGCAGCTTGGGACAGGGTTTCAATGAGCAGTTCTTC.

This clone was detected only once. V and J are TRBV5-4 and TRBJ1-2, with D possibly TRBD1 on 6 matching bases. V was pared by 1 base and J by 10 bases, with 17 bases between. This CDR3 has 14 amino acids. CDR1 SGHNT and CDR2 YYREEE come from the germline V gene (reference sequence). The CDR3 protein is CASSLIGRGEYYTF. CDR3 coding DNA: TGTGCCAGCAGCTTGATCGGCAGGGGCGAGTACTACACCTTC.

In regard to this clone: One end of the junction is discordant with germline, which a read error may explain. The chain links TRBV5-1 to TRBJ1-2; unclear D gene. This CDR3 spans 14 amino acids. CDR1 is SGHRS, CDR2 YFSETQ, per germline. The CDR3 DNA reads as TGCGCCAGCACCTTGGCCGCGGATCGCTATGGCTACACCTTC. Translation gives CASTLAADRYGYTF.

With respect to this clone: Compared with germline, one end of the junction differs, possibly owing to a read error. The CDR3 DNA is TGCAGCGTTGTAGGGGAAGGGCTGGATTTT. Its protein product is CSVVGEGLDF. V usage is TRBV29-1 and J usage is TRBJ2-3; D may be TRBD1 (5 bases). Germline V gene sequence: CDR1 SQVTM, CDR2 ANQGSEA. There are 10 residues in the CDR3.

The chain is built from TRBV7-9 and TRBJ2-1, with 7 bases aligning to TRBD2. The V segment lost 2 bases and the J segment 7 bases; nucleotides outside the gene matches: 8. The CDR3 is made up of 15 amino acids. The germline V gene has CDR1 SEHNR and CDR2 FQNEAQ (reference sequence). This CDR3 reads CASSLTLAGNNEQFF. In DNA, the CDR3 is TGTGCCAGCAGCTTAACCTTAGCGGGCAATAATGAGCAGTTCTTC.

The CDR3 sequence is CATSRGGGSADTQYF. In DNA, the CDR3 is TGTGCCACCAGCCGGGGTGGCGGGAGCGCAGATACGCAGTATTTT. The V gene is TRBV15, the J gene TRBJ2-3; 7 positions match TRBD2. The germline gives CDR1 LNHNV, CDR2 YYDKDF (reference sequence). This CDR3 has 15 residues. Losses at the gene ends were 5 bases for V and 4 bases for J; bases not matched to a gene: 9.

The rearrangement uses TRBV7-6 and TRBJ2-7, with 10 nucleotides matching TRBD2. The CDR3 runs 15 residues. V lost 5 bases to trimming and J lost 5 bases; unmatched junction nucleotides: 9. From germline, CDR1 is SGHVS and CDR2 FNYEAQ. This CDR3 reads CASSPVLAGADEQYF. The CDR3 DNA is TGTGCCAGCAGCCCCGTCCTAGCGGGAGCGGACGAGCAGTACTTC.

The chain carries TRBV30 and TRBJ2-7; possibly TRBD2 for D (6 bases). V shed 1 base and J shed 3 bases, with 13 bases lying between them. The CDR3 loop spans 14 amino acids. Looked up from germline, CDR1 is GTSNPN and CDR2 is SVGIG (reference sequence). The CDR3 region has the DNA TGTGCCTGGAGTGGCATTAGCGGATTCTACGAGCAGTACTTC. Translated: CAWSGISGFYEQYF.

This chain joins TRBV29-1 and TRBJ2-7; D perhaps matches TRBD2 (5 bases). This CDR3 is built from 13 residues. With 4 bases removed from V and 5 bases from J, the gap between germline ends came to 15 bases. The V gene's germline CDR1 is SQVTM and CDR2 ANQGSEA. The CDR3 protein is CSVARGQADEQYF. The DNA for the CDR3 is TGCAGCGTTGCCCGAGGGCAAGCGGACGAGCAGTACTTC.

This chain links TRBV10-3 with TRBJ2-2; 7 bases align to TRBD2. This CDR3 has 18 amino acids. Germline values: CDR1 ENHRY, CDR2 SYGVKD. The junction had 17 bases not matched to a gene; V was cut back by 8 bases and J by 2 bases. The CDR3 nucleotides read TGTGCCATCGGTGGCGGAAGACTAGCCGGGGGTAACACCGGGGAGCTGTTTTTT. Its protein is CAIGGGRLAGGNTGELFF.

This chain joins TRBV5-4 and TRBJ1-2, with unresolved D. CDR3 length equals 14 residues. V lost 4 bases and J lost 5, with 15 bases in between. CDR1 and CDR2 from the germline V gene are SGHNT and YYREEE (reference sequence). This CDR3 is CASSPTGGRYGYTF. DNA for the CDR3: TGTGCCAGCAGCCCCACTGGCGGGCGGTATGGCTACACCTTC.

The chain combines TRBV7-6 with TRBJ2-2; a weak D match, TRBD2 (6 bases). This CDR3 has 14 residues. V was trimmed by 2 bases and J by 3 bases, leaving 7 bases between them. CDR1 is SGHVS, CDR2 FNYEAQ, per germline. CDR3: CASSLTGDTGELFF. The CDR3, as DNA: TGTGCCAGCAGCTTAACGGGGGACACCGGGGAGCTGTTTTTT.

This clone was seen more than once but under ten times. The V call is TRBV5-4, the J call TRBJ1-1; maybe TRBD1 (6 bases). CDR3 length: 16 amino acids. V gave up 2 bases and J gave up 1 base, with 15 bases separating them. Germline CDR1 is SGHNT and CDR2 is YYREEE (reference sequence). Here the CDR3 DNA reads TGTGCCAGCAGCTTTTTTAGCTGGACAGCGAACACTGAAGCTTTCTTT. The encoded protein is CASSFFSWTANTEAFF.

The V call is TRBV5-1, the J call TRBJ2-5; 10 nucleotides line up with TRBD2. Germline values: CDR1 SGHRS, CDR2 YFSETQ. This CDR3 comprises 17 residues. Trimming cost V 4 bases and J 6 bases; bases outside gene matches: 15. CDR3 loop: CASSNTYGNSGRKTQYF. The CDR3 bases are TGCGCCAGCAGCAACACCTACGGAAATAGCGGGAGGAAGACCCAGTACTTC.